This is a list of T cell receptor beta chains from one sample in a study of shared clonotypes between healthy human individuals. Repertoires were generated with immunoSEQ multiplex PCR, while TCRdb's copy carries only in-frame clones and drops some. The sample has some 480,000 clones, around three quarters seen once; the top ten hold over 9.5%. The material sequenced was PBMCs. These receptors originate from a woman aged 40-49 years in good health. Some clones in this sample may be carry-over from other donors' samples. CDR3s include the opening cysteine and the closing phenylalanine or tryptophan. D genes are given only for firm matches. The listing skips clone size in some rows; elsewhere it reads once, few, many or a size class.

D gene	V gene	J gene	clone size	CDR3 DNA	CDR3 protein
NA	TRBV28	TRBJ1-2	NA	TGTGCCAGCACCCTGGGAGGGTATGGCTACACCTTC	CASTLGGYGYTF
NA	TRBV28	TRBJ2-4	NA	TGTGCCAGCAACGCTAGGGTAGCCAAAAACATTCAGTACTTC	CASNARVAKNIQYF
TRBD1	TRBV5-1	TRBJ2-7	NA	TGCGCCAGCTCGGGTGACAGGGATAGAGACGAGCAGTACTTC	CASSGDRDRDEQYF
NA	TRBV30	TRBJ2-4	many	TGTGCCTGGAGTGACCAGGGTGGCGGCATTCAGTACTTC	CAWSDQGGGIQYF
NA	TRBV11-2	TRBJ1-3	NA	TGTGCCAGCAACCCGGGTCCGATCTCTGGAAACACCATATATTTT	CASNPGPISGNTIYF
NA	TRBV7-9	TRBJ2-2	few	TGTGTCACTAGGCTAATTAACACCGGGGAGCTGTTTTTT	CVTRLINTGELFF
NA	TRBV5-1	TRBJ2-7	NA	TGCGCCAGCAGCTTGTTTGGGGTTGAGCAGTACTTC	CASSLFGVEQYF
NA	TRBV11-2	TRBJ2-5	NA	TGTGCCAGCAGCTTATCACACTCCCAAGAGACCCAGTACTTC	CASSLSHSQETQYF
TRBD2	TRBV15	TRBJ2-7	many	TGTGCCACCAGCAGAGAGGGAGGGAGCTCCTACGAGCAGTACTTC	CATSREGGSSYEQYF
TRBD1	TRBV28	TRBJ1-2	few	TGTGCCAGCAGTTTGGAGGACAGGTTCGGGATCTATGGCTACACCTTC	CASSLEDRFGIYGYTF
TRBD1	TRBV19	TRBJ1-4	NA	TGTGCCAGTAGCAACCGGGACAGCAATGAAAAACTGTTTTTT	CASSNRDSNEKLFF
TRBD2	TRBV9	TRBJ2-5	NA	TGTGCCAGCAGCGCCCCCCCCAGCGGGAGGCAAGAGACCCAGTACTTC	CASSAPPSGRQETQYF
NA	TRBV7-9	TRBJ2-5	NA	TGTGCCAGCAGCTTCCGCCTCGCAGGAGATCAAGAGACCCAGTACTTC	CASSFRLAGDQETQYF
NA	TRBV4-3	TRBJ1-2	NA	TGCGCCAGCAGCCAAGATCAGAACAGGAACTATGGCTACACCTTC	CASSQDQNRNYGYTF
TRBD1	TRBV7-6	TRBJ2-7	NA	TGTGCCAGCAGCTTAGGGGGACAGTTTTACGAGCAGTACTTC	CASSLGGQFYEQYF
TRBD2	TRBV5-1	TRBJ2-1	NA	TGCGCCAGCAGCTTGGGGACTAGCGCTTACAATGAGCAGTTCTTC	CASSLGTSAYNEQFF
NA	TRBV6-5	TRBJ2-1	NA	TGTGCCACCCGTACTCCCTACAATGAGCAGTTCTTC	CATRTPYNEQFF
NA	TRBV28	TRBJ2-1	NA	TGTGCCAGCAGTCCGGGGACATACTACAATGAGCAGTTCTTC	CASSPGTYYNEQFF